This passage covers 14 T cell receptor beta chains from one sample sequenced in a study of T cell changes during pregnancy in multiple sclerosis. Using immunoSEQ multiplex PCR, the repertoire was profiled, and TCRdb retains in-frame clones only, with some absent. The table shows about 75,000 clones, with just over 90% occurring only once. The material was CD4+ T cells from peripheral blood mononuclear cells, obtained before pregnancy. The receptors were gathered from a female donor with multiple sclerosis, enrolled in a pregnancy study.

This chain uses TRBV27 with TRBJ1-5; 8 bases match TRBD1. With 6 bases clipped from V and 4 bases from J, the junction kept 5 bases outside the gene matches. CDR1 and CDR2 (germline): MNHEY, SMNVEV (reference sequence). The CDR3 covers 14 residues. CDR3: CASRSGTGNQPQHF. DNA for the CDR3: TGTGCCAGCAGATCCGGGACAGGAAATCAGCCCCAGCATTTT.

The chain links TRBV5-1 to TRBJ2-3; TRBD1 might be the D (6 bases). This CDR3 has 15 residues. Germline-derived CDR1 and CDR2 are SGHRS and YFSETQ. Trimming left V 1 base short and J 0 bases short, with 9 bases between. Written as DNA, the CDR3 is TGCGCCAGCAGCTTGCAGGGGCATAGCACAGATACGCAGTATTTT. It is translated as CASSLQGHSTDTQYF.

The rearrangement joins TRBV5-1 to TRBJ2-2; D unresolved. In germline, CDR1 is SGHRS, CDR2 YFSETQ. The CDR3 is made up of 16 amino acids. The V end lost 0 bases, the J end lost 6 bases, and 15 bases lay between the germline ends. Here the CDR3 reads CASSLELAAPAGELFF. The CDR3 nucleotides read TGCGCCAGCAGCTTGGAGCTGGCGGCCCCGGCCGGGGAGCTGTTTTTT.

The rearrangement links TRBV6-1 to TRBJ1-2; 7 bases align to TRBD1. The CDR3 has 14 residues. CDR1 is MNHNS and CDR2 is SASEGT in the germline V gene. Trimming at V came to 6 bases and at J to 5 bases, leaving 9 bases not matched to a gene. The CDR3 nucleotides read TGTGCCAGCAGCAGGCAGACAGGGTGGTATGGCTACACCTTC. Translated: CASSRQTGWYGYTF.

The rearrangement links TRBV19 to TRBJ1-1; the match to TRBD1 covers 7 bases. J gave up 0 bases and V 2 bases, and 3 bases lay outside the gene matches. Germline CDR1 is LNHDA and CDR2 is SQIVND (reference sequence). The CDR3 has 15 amino acids. The CDR3 protein is CASSIQGVMNTEAFF. For the CDR3, the DNA is TGTGCCAGTAGTATACAGGGGGTGATGAACACTGAAGCTTTCTTT.

This CDR3 reads CASSPPGTSISSSYNEQFF. The CDR3 region has the DNA TGTGCCAGCAGCCCCCCGGGGACTAGCATTTCGAGCTCCTACAATGAGCAGTTCTTC. The genes are TRBV5-4 and TRBJ2-1, with TRBD2 matching over 9 bases. J was trimmed by 0 bases and V by 4 bases; bases with no gene match: 14. The germline V gene encodes CDR1 SGHNT and CDR2 YYREEE (reference sequence). The CDR3 has 19 residues.

The rearrangement links TRBV9 to TRBJ2-3; 8 nucleotides agree with TRBD2. V trimming: 3 bases; J trimming: 4 bases; junction bases outside the gene matches: 7. This CDR3 has 15 residues. The germline V gene encodes CDR1 SGDLS and CDR2 YYNGEE. The CDR3 spells CASSERGGLSDTQYF. CDR3 DNA: TGTGCCAGCAGCGAACGGGGGGGCCTGTCAGATACGCAGTATTTT.

This chain links TRBV4-3 with TRBJ1-2; D call uncertain. The CDR3 covers 14 residues. Deletions cut 4 bases from V and 6 bases from J, with 15 bases between. Germline assignment: CDR1 LGHNA and CDR2 YSLEER. CDR3 in DNA: TGCGCCAGCAGCCCAACAACAACACCACATGGCTACACCTTC. Encoded protein: CASSPTTTPHGYTF.

The chain joins TRBV4-1 to TRBJ2-7, with TRBD1 as a possible D gene (5 bases). CDR3 length equals 15 residues. Looked up from germline, CDR1 is MGHRA and CDR2 is YSYEKL. Trimming pared 0 bases from V and 2 bases from J, leaving 11 bases between. CDR3 in amino acids: CASSQEGAKTYEQYF. The CDR3 region has the DNA TGCGCCAGCAGCCAAGAAGGGGCTAAGACCTACGAGCAGTACTTC.

V and J are TRBV30 and TRBJ1-3; D is uncertain. Germline CDR1 reads GTSNPN; CDR2 reads SVGIG (reference sequence). V lost 4 bases, J lost 4 bases, and 8 bases lay in between. The CDR3 covers 12 residues. The CDR3 nucleotides are TGTGCCTGGAATATCAGAGGAAACACCATATATTTT. This gives the protein CAWNIRGNTIYF.

The chain carries TRBV7-3 and TRBJ1-3; D gene uncertain. V lost 10 bases, J lost 4 bases, and 35 bases lay in between. CDR1 and CDR2 (germline): SGHTA, FQGTGA. CDR3 length equals 20 residues. CDR3 amino acids: CATHHPLSFGTTQPGNTIYF. The CDR3 DNA is TGTGCCACCCACCACCCGCTTAGTTTTGGTACGACTCAGCCGGGAAACACCATATATTTT.

This clone appeared once. This chain uses TRBV27 with TRBJ1-2; 9 nucleotides align to TRBD1. CDR1 and CDR2 from the germline V gene are MNHEY and SMNVEV (reference sequence). This CDR3 has 15 amino acids. J gave up 2 bases and V 0 bases, and 1 base lay outside the gene matches. CDR3 residues: CASSLSGQGNYGYTF. CDR3 sequence (DNA): TGTGCCAGCAGTTTATCGGGACAGGGAAACTATGGCTACACCTTC.

This chain connects TRBV19 to TRBJ2-7; D unclear. Looked up from germline, CDR1 is LNHDA and CDR2 is SQIVND (reference sequence). This CDR3 has 15 residues. With 7 bases removed from V and 0 bases from J, the gap between germline ends came to 16 bases. DNA for the CDR3: TGTGCCAGTACTAGGTCCTACCGGTCCTCCTACGAGCAGTACTTC. Its protein product is CASTRSYRSSYEQYF. Full variable domain (outside the CDR3, taken from reference TRBV19 and TRBJ2-7): DGGITQSPKYLFRKEGQNVTLSCEQNLNHDAMYWYRQDPGQGLRLIYYSQIVNDFQKGDIAEGYSVSREKKESFPLTVTSAQKNPTAFYLCASTRSYRSSYEQYFGPGTRLTVT.

The chain couples TRBV9 to TRBJ1-6, with D possibly being TRBD1 (6 bases). Trimming shortened V by 3 bases and J by 7 bases, and 17 bases separated the two germline ends. Germline CDR1 SGDLS, CDR2 YYNGEE. The CDR3 extends over 16 amino acids. The CDR3 protein is CASSAGPGHLNSPLHF. The CDR3 nucleotides read TGTGCCAGCAGCGCCGGGCCGGGACATCTAAATTCACCCCTCCACTTT. Full variable domain (remainder filled in from reference TRBV9 and TRBJ1-6): DSGVTQTPKHLITATGQRVTLRCSPRSGDLSVYWYQQSLDQGLQFLIQYYNGEERAKGNILERFSAQQFPDLHSELNLSSLELGDSALYFCASSAGPGHLNSPLHFGNGTRLTVT.